This section outlines one T cell receptor (beta chain) sequence together with its context. The antigen is unknown. The CDR3 extends over 17 amino acids. Germline assignment: CDR1 MGHRA and CDR2 YSYEKL. V shed 0 bases and J shed 3 bases, with 14 bases lying between them. The data stem from a study of early T cells in non-severe SARS-CoV-2 infection. Points from the study as a whole: VDJdb matches were skewed toward anti-spike CD8 T cell responses.

One entry per CDR3 protein results from TCRdb running MiXCR on the 5' RACE reads. The table includes some 76,000 distinct CDR3 sequences, roughly 13% detected once. The chain uses TRBV4-1 and TRBJ2-2; D may match TRBD1 or TRBD2 (6 bases each). This receptor was identified in an adult who was a healthcare worker with PCR-confirmed SARS-CoV-2 infection or an uninfected control (not recorded which). The specimen sequenced was whole blood. Here the CDR3 DNA reads TGCGCCAGCAGCCAAGAACGGCACAGGGAGGACACCGGGGAGCTGTTTTTT. Translating it yields CASSQERHREDTGELFF.